The 12 T cell receptor beta chains below all came from one sample that was sequenced in a study of T cell responses to AZD1222 COVID-19 vaccine. Sequenced by immunoSEQ multiplex PCR; TCRdb stores in-frame clones only, minus some. This repertoire shows roughly 160,000 clones, about 92% found once; its top ten account for 1% to 1.5%. Sequencing used peripheral blood, obtained 28 days after the second AZD1222 dose. The receptors here all came from an adult who received the AZD1222 COVID-19 vaccine.

V and J are TRBV4-3 and TRBJ2-1; 7 nucleotides align to TRBD2. This CDR3 spans 16 amino acids. Germline V gene lookup returns CDR1 LGHNA and CDR2 YSLEER. V gave up 1 base and J gave up 6 bases; unmatched junction bases: 9. DNA for the CDR3: TGCGCCAGCAGCCAAGTTGGCGGGAGCCACTCCAATGAGCAGTTCTTC. Translating gives CASSQVGGSHSNEQFF.

The chain has TRBV27 and TRBJ1-2; TRBD1 aligns across 7 bases. Losses at the gene ends were 5 bases for V and 8 bases for J; bases not matched to a gene: 11. The germline V gene encodes CDR1 MNHEY and CDR2 SMNVEV (reference sequence). CDR3 length equals 14 residues. CDR3 sequence: CASSAATGFGGYTF. The CDR3 region has the DNA TGTGCCAGCAGTGCGGCGACAGGGTTCGGCGGCTACACCTTC.

In DNA form, the CDR3 reads TGTGCCAGCAGCCTTTCACAGGGATCTGAAGCTTTCTTT. Protein sequence: CASSLSQGSEAFF. The V and J genes are TRBV12-3 or TRBV12-4 and TRBJ1-1, with D possibly being TRBD1 (6 bases). The CDR3 sequence is 13 residues long. Deletions cut 6 bases from V and 6 bases from J, with 14 bases between.

This clone has more than one count but fewer than ten. This chain connects TRBV7-2 to TRBJ1-5; TRBD1 might be the D (6 bases). Trimming cost V 1 base and J 6 bases, with 13 bases left between them. Germline assignment: CDR1 SGHTA and CDR2 FQGNSA. CDR3 size: 15 residues. Here the CDR3 DNA reads TGTGCCAGCAGCTTAGTGAGGGACACCACTCAGCCCCAGCATTTT. Translated, it gives CASSLVRDTTQPQHF.

The CDR3 loop is CASSFWEEAKDSYEQYF. In nucleotides, the CDR3 is TGTGCCAGCAGCTTCTGGGAGGAGGCGAAAGACTCCTACGAGCAGTACTTC. The chain carries TRBV7-9 and TRBJ2-7; a weak D match, TRBD2 (6 bases). The V end was cut by 3 bases, the J end by 0 bases, with 18 bases between. Per the germline V gene, CDR1 is SEHNR and CDR2 is FQNEAQ (reference sequence). The CDR3 has 17 amino acids.

CDR3 loop: CASSLGRAGTYEQYF. As DNA, the CDR3 is TGTGCCAGCAGTTTAGGTCGGGCAGGTACCTACGAGCAGTACTTC. V usage is TRBV27 and J usage is TRBJ2-7; unclear D gene. In germline, CDR1 is MNHEY, CDR2 SMNVEV (reference sequence). CDR3 size: 15 residues. V lost 2 bases, J lost 2 bases, and 13 bases lay in between.

This clone has a single count. The chain combines TRBV12-5 with TRBJ2-5, with D possibly TRBD1 on 6 matching bases. The germline V gene has CDR1 LGHNT and CDR2 FRNRAP. The CDR3 runs to 14 residues. V lost 5 bases and J 8 bases, leaving 18 bases between the germline ends. The CDR3 protein is CASGPGAAPVTQYF. The CDR3 DNA reads TGTGCTAGTGGTCCAGGGGCGGCCCCGGTTACCCAGTACTTC.

The gene calls are TRBV18 and TRBJ1-3; TRBD1 agrees at 7 bases. Germline CDR1 and CDR2: KGHSH and LQKENI. This CDR3 is 17 amino acids long. Trimming took 0 bases from V and 0 from J; bases not matched to a gene: 5. CDR3 DNA sequence: TGTGCCAGCTCACCACCGGGACAGCAAATCTCTGGAAACACCATATATTTT. Encoded protein: CASSPPGQQISGNTIYF.

J is TRBJ2-3 and V is TRBV7-2; weak D call: TRBD1 (5 bases). The CDR3 loop spans 18 amino acids. Deletions cut 0 bases from V and 0 bases from J, with 16 bases between. Germline V lookup: CDR1 SGHTA, CDR2 FQGNSA. In DNA form, the CDR3 reads TGTGCCAGCAGCTTAGCGCTGGGGCCCTTCTCTAGCACAGATACGCAGTATTTT. It encodes CASSLALGPFSSTDTQYF.

This chain links TRBV2 with TRBJ1-2; TRBD1 might be the D (5 bases). The CDR3 extends over 17 amino acids. Trimming took 4 bases from V and 4 from J, leaving 22 bases between them. Germline assignment: CDR1 SNHLY and CDR2 FYNNEI. The CDR3 bases are TGTGCCAGCAGTGGATACTTATCAGGGATGACGGGCTATGGCTACACCTTC. It encodes CASSGYLSGMTGYGYTF.

The chain uses TRBV3-1 (or the pseudogene TRBV3-2) and TRBJ1-2; D gene unclear. The length of the CDR3 is 12 residues. Trimming removed 4 bases from V and 8 bases from J, with 11 bases in between. Looked up from germline, CDR1 is LGHDT and CDR2 is YNNKEL (reference sequence). CDR3 region: CASSPGESGYTF. DNA for the CDR3: TGTGCCAGCAGCCCTGGGGAGTCGGGCTACACCTTC.

The CDR3 coding sequence is TGTGCCAGCAGCCCGGGGGGCGGTTACGAGCAGTACTTC. It specifies CASSPGGGYEQYF. V and J are TRBV7-2 and TRBJ2-7; D perhaps matches TRBD2 (7 bases). V gave up 5 bases and J gave up 4 bases, with 12 bases separating them. Germline CDR1 is SGHTA and CDR2 is FQGNSA. The CDR3 is made up of 13 amino acids. Using reference TRBV7-2 and TRBJ2-7 for the parts outside the CDR3, the full variable domain is GAGVSQSPSNKVTEKGKDVELRCDPISGHTALYWYRQSLGQGLEFLIYFQGNSAPDKSGLPSDRFSAERTGGSVSTLTIQRTQQEDSAVYLCASSPGGGYEQYFGPGTRLTVT.